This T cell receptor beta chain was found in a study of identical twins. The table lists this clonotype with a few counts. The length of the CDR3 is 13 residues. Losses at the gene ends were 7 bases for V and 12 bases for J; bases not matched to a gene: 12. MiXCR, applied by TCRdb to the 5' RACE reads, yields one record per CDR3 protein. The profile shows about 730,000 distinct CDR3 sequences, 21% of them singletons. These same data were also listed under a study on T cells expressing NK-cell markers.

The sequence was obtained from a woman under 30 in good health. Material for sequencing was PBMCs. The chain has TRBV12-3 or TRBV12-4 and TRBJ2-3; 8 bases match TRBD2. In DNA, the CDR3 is TGTGCCAGCAATAGGGCGGGGGGCCGAAACCAGTATTTT. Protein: CASNRAGGRNQYF.